What follows is one T cell receptor beta chain and its context. Its antigen is currently unknown. It was approximately 10 milliliters of peripheral blood that were drawn from each donor. These data originate in a study of blood T cells in healthy people across ages. Study-wide background: Per every two T cells, about one barcoded beta molecule was captured by template switching. Study-level findings and limits: The unknown donor CMV status may have confounded expanded clonotype changes.

V shed 4 bases and J 11 bases; nucleotides not matched to a gene: 4. The CDR3 runs to 11 residues. The germline V gene has CDR1 MNHNS and CDR2 SASEGT. Sample-barcoded 5' priming and a J-beta primer mix drove a second PCR of roughly 7 to 11 cycles. The template-switch adaptor, which had 12 random nucleotides, put a tag on each cDNA molecule. TCRdb reanalysed the 5' RACE reads using MiXCR and keeps one entry per CDR3 protein. The table has some 800,000 distinct CDR3 sequences, around 45% seen once. The sequence was obtained from a man in his sixties in good health. This rearrangement joins TRBV6-1 to TRBJ1-1; 7 bases are shared with TRBD1. Sequencing was performed on blood. The CDR3, as DNA: TGTGCCAGCAGTGTCGGACAGGTGGCTTTCTTT. Its protein product is CASSVGQVAFF.